This note documents a single T cell receptor beta chain sequence. Its target is not known. TCRdb's copy holds only in-frame clones and misses some; the assay was immunoSEQ multiplex PCR. Of about 700,000 clones detected, under 95% appear once; the ten largest clones hold 24%. These data are taken from a study of shared clonotypes between healthy human individuals. Positive CCR7 selection of CD45RO-negative cells yielded the naive CD8 cells, and terminally differentiated effector memory CD45RA+ cells were excluded. Every contributor of samples was a Caucasian grown-up residing in Nashville, Tennessee. General study points: Only blood samples were collected, and tissue repertoires likely differ.

The length of the CDR3 is 14 residues. The clonotype originates from a man under 40 in good health. This chain joins TRBV12-1 and TRBJ1-3. TRBV12-1 is deemed a pseudogene. The sample consisted of naive CD8+ T cells sorted from blood. CDR3 in amino acids: CASSFEDLGNTIYF. For the CDR3, the DNA is TGTGCCAGCAGCTTTGAAGACCTCGGAAACACCATATATTTT.